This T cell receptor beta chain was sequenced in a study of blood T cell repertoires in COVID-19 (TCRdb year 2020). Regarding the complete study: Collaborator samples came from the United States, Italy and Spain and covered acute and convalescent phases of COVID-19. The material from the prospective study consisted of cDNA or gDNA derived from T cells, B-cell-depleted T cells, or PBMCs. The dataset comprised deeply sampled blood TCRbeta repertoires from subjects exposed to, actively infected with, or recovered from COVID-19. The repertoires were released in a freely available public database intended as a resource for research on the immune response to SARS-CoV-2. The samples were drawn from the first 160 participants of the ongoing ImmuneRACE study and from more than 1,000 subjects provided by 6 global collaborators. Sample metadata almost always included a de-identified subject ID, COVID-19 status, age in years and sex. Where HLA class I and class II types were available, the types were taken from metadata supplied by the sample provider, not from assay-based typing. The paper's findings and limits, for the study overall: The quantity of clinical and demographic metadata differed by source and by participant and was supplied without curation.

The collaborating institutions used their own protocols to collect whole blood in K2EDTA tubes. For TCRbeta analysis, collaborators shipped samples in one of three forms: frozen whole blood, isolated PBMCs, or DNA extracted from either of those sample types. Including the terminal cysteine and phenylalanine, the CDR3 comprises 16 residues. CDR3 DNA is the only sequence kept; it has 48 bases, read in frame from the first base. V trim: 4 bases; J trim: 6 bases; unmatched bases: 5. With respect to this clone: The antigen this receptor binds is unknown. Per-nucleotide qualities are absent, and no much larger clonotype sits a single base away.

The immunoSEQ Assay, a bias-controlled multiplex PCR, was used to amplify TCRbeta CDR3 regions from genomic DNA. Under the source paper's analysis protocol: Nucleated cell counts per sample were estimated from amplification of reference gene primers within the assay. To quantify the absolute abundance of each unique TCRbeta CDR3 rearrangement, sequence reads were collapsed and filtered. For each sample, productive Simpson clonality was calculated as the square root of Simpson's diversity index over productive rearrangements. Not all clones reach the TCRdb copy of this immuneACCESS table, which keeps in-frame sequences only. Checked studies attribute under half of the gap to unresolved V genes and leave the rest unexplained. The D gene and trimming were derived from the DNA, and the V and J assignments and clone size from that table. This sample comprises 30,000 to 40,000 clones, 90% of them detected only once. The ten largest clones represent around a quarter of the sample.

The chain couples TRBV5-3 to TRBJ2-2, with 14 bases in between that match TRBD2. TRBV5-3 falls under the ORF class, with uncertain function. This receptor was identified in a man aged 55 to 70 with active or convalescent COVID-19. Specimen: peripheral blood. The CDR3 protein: CARSERLAGGPGELFF. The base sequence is TGTGCCAGAAGCGAACGACTAGCGGGAGGGCCCGGGGAGCTGTTTTTT.